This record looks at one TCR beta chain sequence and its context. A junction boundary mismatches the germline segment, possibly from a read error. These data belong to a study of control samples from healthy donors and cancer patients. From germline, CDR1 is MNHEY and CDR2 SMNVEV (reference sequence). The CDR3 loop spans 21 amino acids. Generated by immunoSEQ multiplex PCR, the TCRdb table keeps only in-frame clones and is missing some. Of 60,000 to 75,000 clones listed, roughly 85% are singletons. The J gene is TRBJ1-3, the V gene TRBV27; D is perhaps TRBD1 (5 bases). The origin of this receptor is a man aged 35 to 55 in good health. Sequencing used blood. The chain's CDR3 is CACSPPIQESPALNSGNTIYF. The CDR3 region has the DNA TGTGCCTGCAGTCCCCCCATACAGGAGAGTCCCGCTCTAAACTCTGGAAACACCATATATTTT.